This TCR beta chain was recovered during a study of early T cells in non-severe SARS-CoV-2 infection. Study overall: With bulk RNA from unsorted whole blood as input, sequencing yielded unpaired chains.

Germline V gene sequence: CDR1 SQVTM, CDR2 ANQGSEA. The CDR3 is made up of 14 amino acids. V trimming: 1 base; J trimming: 1 base; junction bases outside the gene matches: 0. This clonotype was recorded a few times. TCRdb itself ran the 5' RACE reads through MiXCR, one entry per CDR3 protein. The data contain approximately 98,000 distinct CDR3 sequences, 9.5% to 13% of them seen just once; the ten biggest clones take up around 3%. The chain is built from TRBV29-1 and TRBJ2-3; 9 bases map to TRBD1. The sequenced sample consisted of whole blood. The receptor comes from an adult who was a healthcare worker with PCR-confirmed SARS-CoV-2 infection or an uninfected control (not recorded which). CDR3 in DNA: TGCAGCGTTGAAGGACAGGGGGGCACAGATACGCAGTATTTT. This sequence encodes CSVEGQGGTDTQYF.